Sequencing of this T cell receptor beta chain was carried out in a study of spatial heterogeneity in lung cancer. Study-level background: After resection, follow-up PBMC samples were sequenced when available, at a median of roughly 26 months later.

Many counts were recorded for this clonotype. The library protocol tagged each TCR cDNA with a unique molecular identifier. TCRdb reprocessed the 5' RACE reads with MiXCR, giving one entry per CDR3 protein. The table records fewer than 150,000 distinct CDR3 sequences, approximately 11% of them present only once. Time point described: blood at routine non-recurrence follow-up after resection. The input material, whole RNA from tumor, nontumor lung or frozen PBMC, was sequenced unsorted. Losses at the gene ends were 6 bases for V and 6 bases for J; bases not matched to a gene: 10. Germline CDR1 is SQVTM and CDR2 is ANQGSEA. The CDR3 is made up of 14 amino acids.

This chain connects TRBV29-1 to TRBJ2-1, with 8 bases identical to TRBD1. This receptor was identified in a female donor with early-stage non-small cell lung cancer. The input for sequencing was PBMCs, taken at follow-up. The CDR3 protein is CSVRRTGSFNEQFF. The CDR3 DNA is TGCAGCGTCAGGAGGACAGGGAGTTTCAATGAGCAGTTCTTC.